These T cell receptor beta chains were read from a single sample in a study of control samples from healthy donors and cancer patients. The method was immunoSEQ multiplex PCR; TCRdb's version includes in-frame clones alone and lacks a portion of them. Of 70,000 to 85,000 clones listed, 90% to 95% are singletons. Sequencing input: blood. Receptor source: a man over 45 in good health. Both conserved end residues are part of each CDR3. A D gene is named only where the DNA matches it firmly. Clone size, where shown, is once, few, many, or a class for clones that have expanded.

D gene	J gene	V gene	clone size	CDR3 length	CDR3 DNA	CDR3 protein
TRBD1	TRBJ1-2	TRBV29-1	NA	12	TGCAGCGTTGGGGACAGGGCCCATGGCTACACCTTC	CSVGDRAHGYTF
NA	TRBJ2-3	TRBV3-1/TRBV3-2	once	16	TGTGCCAGCAGCGAACGCAGGGGCGGTTTGACAGATACGCAGTATTTT	CASSERRGGLTDTQYF
TRBD2	TRBJ2-3	TRBV13	once	16	TGTGCCAGCAGCCTGACAAGCGGGGGGAGCACAGATACGCAGTATTTT	CASSLTSGGSTDTQYF
NA	TRBJ2-7	TRBV9	NA	15	TGTGCCAGCAGCCTCGAGGGGGACCCCTTAAACGAGCAGTACTTC	CASSLEGDPLNEQYF
NA	TRBJ1-1	TRBV6-5	NA	16	TGTGCCAGCAGTTACTCGAGAGGCGGCGCGAACACTGAAGCTTTCTTT	CASSYSRGGANTEAFF
TRBD1	TRBJ1-3	TRBV18	NA	16	TGTGCCAGCAACAACGGGACAGGGGTTTCCGGAAACACCATATATTTT	CASNNGTGVSGNTIYF
NA	TRBJ1-1	TRBV7-9	NA	15	TGTGCCAGCAGCCCAGGCATGAACAAGAACACTGAAGCTTTCTTT	CASSPGMNKNTEAFF
TRBD1	TRBJ1-3	TRBV11-2	NA	14	TGTGCCAGCCGTAGGGCGGGACAGGTGAACACCATATATTTT	CASRRAGQVNTIYF
NA	TRBJ2-7	TRBV10-3	NA	12	TGTGCCATCAGTGAGACAGGCTACGAGCAGTACTTC	CAISETGYEQYF
TRBD2	TRBJ2-3	TRBV2	NA	17	TGTGCCAGCAGTGCCGGGACGAGCGGGGTAGGCACAGATACGCAGTATTTT	CASSAGTSGVGTDTQYF
NA	TRBJ2-3	TRBV24-1	NA	14	TGTGCCACCAGTGATCGTGGGCTTCAAGATACGCAGTATTTT	CATSDRGLQDTQYF
NA	TRBJ1-4	TRBV7-2	NA	15	TGTGCCAGCAGCTTAGCTTTTCAGGCAGATGAAAAACTGTTTTTT	CASSLAFQADEKLFF
TRBD1	TRBJ1-2	TRBV6-2/TRBV6-3	NA	15	TGTGCCAGCAGTTACGGGGGACAGGGGAACTATGGCTACACCTTC	CASSYGGQGNYGYTF
NA	TRBJ1-5	TRBV19	NA	14	TGTGCCAGTAGTGTCAGTAGCAGTAATCAGCCCCAGCATTTT	CASSVSSSNQPQHF
TRBD1	TRBJ2-1	TRBV5-1	NA	17	TGCGCCAGCAGCTCAGGATCGACAGGGCGGTCCTACAATGAGCAGTTCTTC	CASSSGSTGRSYNEQFF
TRBD1	TRBJ1-4	TRBV19	NA	13	TGTGCCAGCGAGGGACAGAATAATGAAAAACTGTTTTTT	CASEGQNNEKLFF
NA	TRBJ2-1	TRBV19	NA	13	TGTGCCAGTCGAGACGGAACCGGCAATGAGCAGTTCTTC	CASRDGTGNEQFF
NA	TRBJ1-1	TRBV12-3/TRBV12-4	NA	13	TGTGCCAGCAGTTTTGGCGCGTCCACTGAAGCTTTCTTT	CASSFGASTEAFF
NA	TRBJ1-1	TRBV6-5	NA	13	TGTGCCAGCAGTAACATCAAGAACACTGAAGCTTTCTTT	CASSNIKNTEAFF
NA	TRBJ2-3	TRBV6-5	few	12	TGTGCCAGCAGTTACTCGGGAGATACGCAGTATTTT	CASSYSGDTQYF
NA	TRBJ1-6	TRBV6-2/TRBV6-3	NA	17	TGTGCCAGCAGTCGTCATACTACCGGGACGGATAATTCACCCCTCCACTTT	CASSRHTTGTDNSPLHF
NA	TRBJ2-7	TRBV27	NA	13	TGTGCCAGCAGTTTTCGGGGGAGGCTCGAGCAGTACTTC	CASSFRGRLEQYF
TRBD1	TRBJ1-1	TRBV11-3	NA	14	TGTGCCAGTTGTGAGGACAGGGGTGAAACTGAAGCTTTCTTT	CASCEDRGETEAFF
NA	TRBJ2-7	TRBV19	NA	15	TGTGCCAGTAGTCCGGGACAGCGGGAATCCTACGAGCAGTACTTC	CASSPGQRESYEQYF
TRBD1	TRBJ1-1	TRBV15	NA	12	TGTGCCACCAGCAGGACAGGGGAAAGGTCTTTCTTT	CATSRTGERSFF
TRBD1	TRBJ1-5	TRBV30	NA	17	TGTGCCTGGCCGGACAGGGGAATCTCTATCGGCAATCAGCCCCAGCATTTT	CAWPDRGISIGNQPQHF
NA	TRBJ1-1	TRBV2	NA	13	TGTGCCAGCAAACGAGAGGAGAACACTGAAGCTTTCTTT	CASKREENTEAFF
NA	TRBJ1-5	TRBV4-1	NA	16	TGCGCCAGCAGCCAAGAGGGGTTTCGACCCAATCAGCCCCAGCATTTT	CASSQEGFRPNQPQHF
NA	TRBJ1-2	TRBV3-1/TRBV3-2	NA	13	TGTGCCAGCAGCCAAGAAAGAGTGGGCGGCTACACCTTC	CASSQERVGGYTF
NA	TRBJ1-4	TRBV12-5	NA	14	TGTGCTAGTGGGTCAATTGCAACTAATGAAAAACTGTTTTTT	CASGSIATNEKLFF
NA	TRBJ2-5	TRBV18	NA	15	TGTGCCAGCTCACCACCTGACAGGTTCGGTGAGACCCAGTACTTC	CASSPPDRFGETQYF
TRBD2	TRBJ2-1	TRBV4-2	NA	17	TGTGCCAGCAGCCAAGATCGAGGCGGGGGGACGTACAATGAGCAGTTCTTC	CASSQDRGGGTYNEQFF
NA	TRBJ1-2	TRBV7-9	few	12	TGTGCCAGCAGCCCAGGGGAGAGTGGCTACACCTTC	CASSPGESGYTF
NA	TRBJ1-1	TRBV29-1	once	12	TGCAGCGTTGAAGGGCAGGGCACTGAAGCTTTCTTT	CSVEGQGTEAFF
NA	TRBJ1-1	TRBV5-4	once	13	TGTGCCAGCAGCGCACAGGAGAACACTGAAGCTTTCTTT	CASSAQENTEAFF
NA	TRBJ1-2	TRBV29-1	NA	13	TGCAGCGTTGAAGCGCGCAGACACGAGGGCTACACCTTC	CSVEARRHEGYTF
NA	TRBJ2-2	TRBV3-1/TRBV3-2	NA	14	TGTGCCAGCAGCCAAGATCTTGGAACCGGGGAGCTGTTTTTT	CASSQDLGTGELFF